Listed below are T cell receptor beta chains from one sample, sequenced in a study of radiation and T cells in renal cell carcinoma. Clones were sequenced by immunoSEQ multiplex PCR, and TCRdb holds only the in-frame ones, with some missing. The sample shows roughly 92,000 clones, around 80% of them seen only once. The sequences come from blood, collected from a patient whose treatment included radiotherapy and nephrectomy. Receptors originate from a man aged 55 to 70 with renal cell carcinoma. CDR3s include the opening cysteine and the closing phenylalanine or tryptophan. A D gene is named only where the DNA matches it firmly. Clone size appears in some rows only: once, few, many, or a class for an expanded clone.

TRBJ2-2 | TRBV28 | TRBD2 | once | CASSLAGRYTGELFF | TGTGCCAGCAGCCTAGCGGGACGGTACACCGGGGAGCTGTTTTTT
TRBJ2-7 | TRBV6-5 | . | . | CASSYNAANYEQYF | TGTGCCAGCAGTTACAACGCGGCGAATTACGAGCAGTACTTC
TRBJ2-7 | TRBV29-1 | . | . | CSVEDWGPRKREQYF | TGCAGCGTTGAAGACTGGGGACCGCGGAAAAGGGAGCAGTACTTC
TRBJ2-1 | TRBV7-8 | TRBD2 | . | CASTHYSGSSNEQFF | TGTGCCAGCACACACTATAGCGGGAGCTCCAATGAGCAGTTCTTC
TRBJ2-7 | TRBV5-1 | TRBD2 | few | CASSLVGVATSGSYEQYF | TGCGCCAGCAGCTTGGTAGGGGTCGCGACTAGCGGTTCCTACGAGCAGTACTTC
TRBJ2-2 | TRBV19 | . | . | CASAESLNTGELFF | TGTGCCAGCGCGGAGTCTTTGAACACCGGGGAGCTGTTTTTT
TRBJ2-7 | TRBV29-1 | . | . | CSVEAGAALPYEQYF | TGCAGCGTTGAGGCAGGGGCCGCCCTCCCCTACGAGCAGTACTTC
TRBJ2-5 | TRBV5-4 | . | . | CASSLDVGSVTQYF | TGTGCCAGCAGCTTGGATGTCGGGTCTGTCACCCAGTACTTC
TRBJ2-3 | TRBV6-6 | . | . | CASSYSYTDTQYF | TGTGCCAGCAGTTACAGCTACACAGATACGCAGTATTTT
TRBJ2-5 | TRBV2 | . | . | CASSEGQETQYF | TGTGCCAGCAGTGAAGGTCAAGAGACCCAGTACTTC
TRBJ2-7 | TRBV6-6 | . | . | CASSYSHTGAWDEQYF | TGTGCCAGCAGTTACTCGCATACAGGTGCCTGGGACGAGCAGTACTTC
TRBJ2-7 | TRBV7-6 | . | . | CASSTNRENEQYF | TGTGCCAGCAGCACTAACCGGGAGAACGAGCAGTACTTC
TRBJ1-1 | TRBV5-1 | . | . | CASSLHIQGDTEAFF | TGCGCCAGCAGCTTACATATACAGGGAGATACTGAAGCTTTCTTT
TRBJ1-4 | TRBV10-3 | . | . | CAISELAGENEKLFF | TGTGCCATCAGTGAGTTAGCAGGGGAGAATGAAAAACTGTTTTTT
TRBJ2-2 | TRBV19 | . | . | CASSPPRAGRAGELFF | TGTGCCAGTAGTCCCCCTCGGGCAGGCAGGGCCGGGGAGCTGTTTTTT
TRBJ2-2 | TRBV5-4 | TRBD2 | . | CASSLAGSSGRRNTGELFF | TGTGCCAGCAGCTTGGCCGGTTCTAGCGGGAGGAGGAACACCGGGGAGCTGTTTTTT
TRBJ1-2 | TRBV4-1 | . | . | CASSQVGISSVF | TGCGCCAGCAGCCAAGTAGGGATTTCGTCCGTCTTC
TRBJ2-3 | TRBV10-1 | TRBD1 | many | CASSESQGGPLWYF | TGCGCCAGCAGTGAGTCACAGGGGGGACCCTTATGGTATTTT
TRBJ2-7 | TRBV7-9 | . | . | CASSPQVAPYEQYF | TGTGCCAGCAGCCCACAGGTTGCTCCCTACGAGCAGTACTTC
TRBJ2-3 | TRBV5-1 | TRBD2 | . | CASSYPLAGGTSPDTQYF | TGCGCCAGCAGCTACCCTCTAGCGGGAGGCACGTCCCCAGATACGCAGTATTTT
TRBJ1-1 | TRBV5-1 | . | . | CASSLLGSGGTEAFF | TGCGCCAGCAGCTTATTGGGGTCTGGTGGCACTGAAGCTTTCTTT
TRBJ1-2 | TRBV6-5 | . | . | CASSYNRMYGYTF | TGTGCCAGCAGTTACAACAGGATGTATGGCTACACCTTC
TRBJ1-6 | TRBV4-1 | . | . | CASSPGPPRTYNSPLHF | TGCGCCAGCAGCCCCGGACCACCCCGGACCTATAATTCACCCCTCCACTTT
TRBJ2-3 | TRBV5-1 | . | once | CASSSGLQITDTQYF | TGCGCCAGCAGCTCGGGACTTCAAATCACAGATACGCAGTATTTT
TRBJ2-2 | TRBV7-3 | TRBD2 | . | CASSLRDTVQREGNTGELFF | TGTGCCAGCAGCTTAAGGGATACGGTTCAGCGGGAGGGGAACACCGGGGAGCTGTTTTTT
TRBJ2-1 | TRBV27 | TRBD2 | . | CASSSKAGLEDKGEFF | TGTGCCAGCAGTTCTAAAGCCGGACTAGAGGATAAGGGCGAGTTCTTC
TRBJ2-3 | TRBV6-5 | TRBD2 | few | CASRESGRGTDTQYF | TGTGCCAGCAGGGAGAGCGGGAGGGGAACAGATACGCAGTATTTT
TRBJ2-5 | TRBV5-1 | TRBD1 | . | CASSFPGTEETQYF | TGCGCCAGCAGCTTTCCCGGGACAGAAGAGACCCAGTACTTC
TRBJ1-1 | TRBV18 | TRBD1 | . | CASSPGTADSEAFF | TGTGCCAGCTCACCGGGGACAGCGGACTCTGAAGCTTTCTTT
TRBJ1-1 | TRBV5-1 | TRBD1 | . | CASSGTPTGVGTEAFF | TGCGCCAGCAGCGGGACCCCAACAGGGGTAGGAACTGAAGCTTTCTTT
TRBJ2-1 | TRBV7-2 | . | . | CASSFLASPGGEQFF | TGTGCCAGCAGCTTCCTTGCCTCCCCCGGAGGGGAGCAGTTCTTC
TRBJ2-6 | TRBV4-3 | . | . | CASSQDSSGANVLTF | TGCGCCAGCAGCCAAGACAGCTCTGGGGCCAACGTCCTGACTTTC
TRBJ2-5 | TRBV6-5 | . | . | CASNPFGGAQETQYF | TGTGCCAGCAATCCATTTGGGGGGGCTCAAGAGACCCAGTACTTC
TRBJ2-1 | TRBV11-1 | . | . | CASSPIDTISYNEQFF | TGTGCCAGCAGCCCAATTGATACGATCTCCTACAATGAGCAGTTCTTC
TRBJ2-2 | TRBV4-1 | . | . | CASSHPIPGELFF | TGCGCCAGCAGCCACCCTATTCCCGGGGAGCTGTTTTTT
TRBJ2-4 | TRBV6-6 | . | . | CASRRGPYIQYF | TGTGCCAGCAGACGGGGCCCATACATTCAGTACTTC
TRBJ2-1 | TRBV5-1 | TRBD1 | . | CASTLGDRAYNEQFF | TGCGCCAGCACGTTGGGGGACAGGGCCTACAATGAGCAGTTCTTC
TRBJ2-1 | TRBV7-2 | . | . | CASSSIGFGVNEQFF | TGTGCCAGCAGCTCTATAGGGTTCGGGGTCAATGAGCAGTTCTTC
TRBJ2-2 | TRBV27 | TRBD1 | few | CASSLAGGTGELFF | TGTGCCAGCAGTTTAGCAGGGGGCACCGGGGAGCTGTTTTTT
TRBJ2-7 | TRBV18 | TRBD1 | . | CASSRTGSNEQYF | TGTGCCAGCTCACGGACAGGCTCCAACGAGCAGTACTTC
TRBJ2-7 | TRBV11-1 | . | . | CASSLRGEQYF | TGTGCCAGCAGCTTGCGAGGCGAGCAGTACTTC
TRBJ2-1 | TRBV10-3 | TRBD2 | . | CAISGGLAGTNEQFF | TGTGCCATCAGTGGGGGACTAGCGGGGACCAATGAGCAGTTCTTC
TRBJ2-2 | TRBV19 | . | . | CASSIRSGTGELFF | TGTGCCAGTAGTATCAGGTCCGGCACCGGGGAGCTGTTTTTT
TRBJ1-1 | TRBV11-3 | . | . | CASSFSGTEAFF | TGTGCCAGCAGCTTCTCCGGCACTGAAGCTTTCTTT
TRBJ1-1 | TRBV19 | . | few | CARSGRTEAFF | TGTGCCAGGTCAGGGCGCACTGAAGCTTTCTTT
TRBJ2-1 | TRBV5-1 | . | . | CASSLDGGSGEQFF | TGCGCCAGCAGCTTGGATGGAGGGTCTGGTGAGCAGTTCTTC